This TCR beta chain originates from a study of T cells in Graves' hyperthyroidism and ophthalmopathy (dated 2019 in TCRdb). Turning to the overall study: Peripheral blood samples were taken at the time of initial diagnosis, prior to any treatment. A discovery cohort of fewer than 110 patients, 43 with Graves' ophthalmopathy and 57 with stable Graves' hyperthyroidism, was used to find distinguishing TCR V-J signatures. Prospective prediction of ophthalmopathy was tested in an independent validation cohort consisting of some 19 hyperthyroidism patients and over 15 patients who later progressed to ophthalmopathy. The roughly 100 discovery patients were randomly split 7:3 into training and test sets. Thyroid tissue and blood T-cell repertoires from roughly 6 Graves' hyperthyroidism patients were also compared in the study. Following sampling, methimazole starting at 30 mg daily was given to hyperthyroidism patients, and high-dose intravenous methylprednisolone was given to ophthalmopathy patients. The paper describes TCR Vbeta CDR3 sequencing of fewer than 150 peripheral blood samples, made up of some 40 ophthalmopathy patients, 70 to 75 hyperthyroidism patients and roughly 17 progressor patients.

Stable Graves' hyperthyroidism was defined as the absence of progression to ophthalmopathy over 18 months of follow-up. Hyperthyroidism patients were newly diagnosed, had a disease duration of under 2 months, and were aged 18 to 65 years. The study excluded patients with uncontrolled infections, other autoimmune diseases, pregnancy or lactation. Diagnoses were established on the basis of clinical symptoms, serum thyroxine and TRAb, thyroid ultrasound, and orbital computed tomography. Ficoll-Paque density gradient centrifugation was used to isolate PBMCs from approximately 11 ml of fresh peripheral blood. Total RNA was extracted with Trizol reagent, and quality was checked on an Agilent 2100 Bioanalyzer. This clonotype was observed many times. The specificity of this receptor is unknown. Per-base quality was not reported, and no clone a single base away is much larger than it. Broader findings and caveats from the paper: Ophthalmopathy was separated from stable hyperthyroidism by a 13 V-J signature model, with approximately 85% sensitivity and roughly 81% specificity obtained in cross-validation and 80%/75% obtained in testing. Most expanded thyroid clonotypes (frequency above 0.001) were also detected in blood, a finding suggesting that blood repertoires may reflect thyroid immune responses. In validation, the model predicted progression to ophthalmopathy with over 60% sensitivity and over 72% specificity, a median of 6.5 months before onset. No statistical method was used to set the sample size in advance, and investigators knew the group allocation.

Amplification of TCR beta CDR3 regions was carried out from RNA transcripts. For the first round of RT-PCR on the TCR CDR3, the HTBI primer set was used together with the Qiagen OneStep RT-PCR kit. A second multiplex PCR round built the libraries, followed by size selection and purification. Libraries were sequenced paired-end with 100 bp reads on an Illumina HiSeq2000. As for the original processing: SOAPnuke was used to process the raw data, throwing out any read that contained adapters or uncalled bases, had a mean Phred below 15, or lacked an exact constant-primer or identifier match. High-quality paired reads were merged with COPE v1.2.5, and unique nucleotide sequences were defined as clonotypes. MiTCR v1.1 was used to align the clonotypes against IMGT TRBV, TRBD and TRBJ reference segments. Analysis was restricted to V-J combinations with a frequency above 0.0001, which covered about 99% of repertoires. The TCS score was defined as F50 (clonal expansion) divided by E x V (chaos), with BLOSUM62-based TCRdist calculated between CDR3 peptides within each V-J. Welch's t-statistics and random forest reduced some 510 V-J features to 10 to 15, which were used in a naive Bayes classifier (R e1071). The raw public data were reprocessed by TCRdb itself: fastp quality trimming at Q25, MiXCR clonotype calling, in-frame beta chains only. Each entry is one CDR3 protein sequence, shown with its most common DNA and genes. For this entry, the V and J calls and clone size follow TCRdb and not the study's own pipeline. The sample data list roughly 290,000 distinct CDR3 sequences, and approximately 13% of these were observed just once. Clones ranked in the top ten supply 7.9% of the sample.

Reading the germline V gene (reference sequence) gives CDR1 LGHDT and CDR2 YNNKEL. The CDR3 contains 14 residues, cysteine and phenylalanine counted. Only CDR3 DNA is held: 42 bases, read in frame from base 1. V and J are truncated by 4 bases and 3 bases respectively, leaving an intervening sequence of 12 bases. The sequencing sample was made of blood. The sequence derives from a woman aged 40 to 50 with Graves' hyperthyroidism. The chain couples TRBV3-1 to TRBJ1-1; a weak D assignment points to TRBD1 (6 bases agree). In nucleotides, the sequence is TGTGCCAGCAGCCCTTTAGGGGGGGACACTGAAGCTTTCTTT. It is translated as CASSPLGGDTEAFF.